The 13 T cell receptor beta chains below come from one sample, sequenced in a study of blood T cell repertoires in COVID-19. Only in-frame clones appear in the TCRdb table, and some are missing; sequencing was by immunoSEQ multiplex PCR. This table has about 260,000 clones, about 84% appearing once. The sample was PBMCs or T cells enriched from blood (not recorded which). The receptors were gathered from a woman aged 50 to 65 who had recovered from COVID-19.

This clone was seen a handful of times. This chain joins TRBV5-1 and TRBJ2-7, with D uncertain. From germline, CDR1 is SGHRS and CDR2 YFSETQ. V was shortened by 0 bases and J by 1 base, with 8 bases between the two germline ends. CDR3 length: 14 amino acids. CDR3 DNA: TGCGCCAGCAGCTTGGAACCGGTTTCCTACGAGCAGTACTTC. Translating it yields CASSLEPVSYEQYF. The entire variable domain, with the rest obtained from reference TRBV5-1 and TRBJ2-7, is as follows: KAGVTQTPRYLIKTRGQQVTLSCSPISGHRSVSWYQQTPGQGLQFLFEYFSETQRNKGNFPGRFSGRQFSNSRSEMNVSTLELGDSALYLCASSLEPVSYEQYFGPGTRLTVT.

This chain joins TRBV28 and TRBJ2-7; D unclear. The germline V gene encodes CDR1 MDHEN and CDR2 SYDVKM. V was shortened by 5 bases and J by 6 bases, with 14 bases between the two germline ends. The CDR3 runs 13 residues. This CDR3 is CASSTNGRSEQYF. The CDR3 region has the DNA TGTGCCAGCAGTACCAACGGTCGTAGCGAGCAGTACTTC. The full variable domain, its missing parts supplied by reference TRBV28 and TRBJ2-7, is DVKVTQSSRYLVKRTGEKVFLECVQDMDHENMFWYRQDPGLGLRLIYFSYDVKMKEKGDIPEGYSVSREKKERFSLILESASTNQTSMYLCASSTNGRSEQYFGPGTRLTVT.

The rearrangement links TRBV25-1 to TRBJ2-7, with 8 nucleotides matching TRBD1. Per germline, CDR1 MGHDK and CDR2 SYGVNS. The CDR3 loop spans 14 amino acids. J gave up 2 bases and V 4 bases, and 4 bases lay outside the gene matches. CDR3 nucleotide sequence: TGTGCCAGCAGTGTGGACAGGGCGACCTACGAGCAGTACTTC. The encoded protein is CASSVDRATYEQYF.

This chain joins TRBV4-1 and TRBJ2-1; 9 bases are shared with TRBD1. Germline values: CDR1 MGHRA, CDR2 YSYEKL. V trimming: 2 bases; J trimming: 5 bases; junction bases outside the gene matches: 7. The CDR3 sequence is 16 residues long. The CDR3 DNA is TGCGCCAGCAGCCAACCCACACGGGACAGGGACAATGAGCAGTTCTTC. Amino acid sequence: CASSQPTRDRDNEQFF.

The chain employs TRBV6-6 and TRBJ1-6, with 9 bases aligning to TRBD1. The V segment lost 8 bases and the J segment 7 bases; nucleotides outside the gene matches: 9. CDR1 is MNHNY, CDR2 SVGAGI, per germline (reference sequence). The CDR3 spans 15 residues. CDR3 in amino acids: CASSSRQGENSPLHF. The DNA for the CDR3 is TGTGCCAGCTCAAGCAGACAGGGGGAGAATTCACCCCTCCACTTT.

The chain joins TRBV28 to TRBJ1-1, with 7 bases aligning to TRBD1. J gave up 7 bases and V 4 bases, and 9 bases lay outside the gene matches. Germline V gives CDR1 MDHEN, CDR2 SYDVKM. The CDR3 is 14 amino acids. The chain's CDR3 is CASSSNRGGVEAFF. In DNA form, the CDR3 reads TGTGCCAGCAGTTCCAACAGGGGTGGGGTTGAAGCTTTCTTT.

In this sample, this clone turned up a few times. V and J are TRBV6-2 or TRBV6-3 and TRBJ1-2; perhaps TRBD1 as D (5 bases). The CDR3 covers 14 residues. V lost 4 bases, J lost 0 bases, and 9 bases lay in between. CDR1 is MNHEY, CDR2 SVGEGT, per germline. CDR3 in DNA: TGTGCCAGCAGTTCCGGGGGTTCTAACTATGGCTACACCTTC. Translating gives CASSSGGSNYGYTF.

The gene calls are TRBV10-3 and TRBJ1-2, with 8 bases lining up with TRBD1. V lost 11 bases, J lost 3 bases, and 20 bases stayed unmatched. The CDR3 consists of 17 residues. Germline CDR1 reads ENHRY; CDR2 reads SYGVKD. Written as DNA, the CDR3 is TGTGCCGCCTCGTCCGACAGGGGTATCTCGGGGGACTATGGCTACACCTTC. This gives the protein CAASSDRGISGDYGYTF.

The chain carries TRBV18 and TRBJ2-7; D is undetermined. CDR1 KGHSH and CDR2 LQKENI come from the germline V gene. The CDR3 covers 16 residues. V was clipped by 6 bases and J by 0 bases, with 18 bases between them. The CDR3 DNA follows: TGTGCCAGCTCTCCCACCAGGCTGGTCGGCTCCTACGAGCAGTACTTC. Protein product: CASSPTRLVGSYEQYF.

The chain carries TRBV29-1 and TRBJ1-2; D is uncertain. This CDR3 contains 12 residues. The V gene lost 4 bases and the J gene lost 3 bases, with 9 bases spanning the gap. Per the germline V gene, CDR1 is SQVTM and CDR2 is ANQGSEA. CDR3 nucleotide sequence: TGCAGCGTTGCAGGTATCGACTATGGCTACACCTTC. Its translation is CSVAGIDYGYTF.

The chain employs TRBV7-2 and TRBJ2-7; TRBD2 matches 12 bases. Trimming cost V 4 bases and J 7 bases; bases outside gene matches: 8. The CDR3 length is 15 residues. Germline V gene data show CDR1 as SGHTA and CDR2 as FQGNSA. CDR3 sequence: CASSSLAGGISEQYF. CDR3 nucleotide sequence: TGTGCCAGCAGCTCTCTAGCGGGAGGGATCTCGGAGCAGTACTTC.

The rearrangement uses TRBV2 and TRBJ1-5, with a weak D call TRBD1 (6 bases). The CDR3 sequence is 15 residues long. Germline CDR1 reads SNHLY; CDR2 reads FYNNEI. V lost 4 bases and J lost 1, with 11 bases in between. CDR3 nucleotide sequence: TGTGCCAGCAGTGTGAATAGGGGGAGCAATCAGCCCCAGCATTTT. Protein: CASSVNRGSNQPQHF.

This chain links TRBV2 with TRBJ1-4; D remains unclear. CDR1 is SNHLY and CDR2 is FYNNEI in the germline V gene. The CDR3 is 15 residues long. V lost 6 bases and J 7 bases, leaving 18 bases between the germline ends. The CDR3 DNA follows: TGTGCCAGCAGGGATAGCGGCTTTCCAGGTGAAAAACTGTTTTTT. This sequence encodes CASRDSGFPGEKLFF. Full variable domain (remainder filled in from reference TRBV2 and TRBJ1-4): EPEVTQTPSHQVTQMGQEVILRCVPISNHLYFYWYRQILGQKVEFLVSFYNNEISEKSEIFDDQFSVERPDGSNFTLKIRSTKLEDSAMYFCASRDSGFPGEKLFFGSGTQLSVL.